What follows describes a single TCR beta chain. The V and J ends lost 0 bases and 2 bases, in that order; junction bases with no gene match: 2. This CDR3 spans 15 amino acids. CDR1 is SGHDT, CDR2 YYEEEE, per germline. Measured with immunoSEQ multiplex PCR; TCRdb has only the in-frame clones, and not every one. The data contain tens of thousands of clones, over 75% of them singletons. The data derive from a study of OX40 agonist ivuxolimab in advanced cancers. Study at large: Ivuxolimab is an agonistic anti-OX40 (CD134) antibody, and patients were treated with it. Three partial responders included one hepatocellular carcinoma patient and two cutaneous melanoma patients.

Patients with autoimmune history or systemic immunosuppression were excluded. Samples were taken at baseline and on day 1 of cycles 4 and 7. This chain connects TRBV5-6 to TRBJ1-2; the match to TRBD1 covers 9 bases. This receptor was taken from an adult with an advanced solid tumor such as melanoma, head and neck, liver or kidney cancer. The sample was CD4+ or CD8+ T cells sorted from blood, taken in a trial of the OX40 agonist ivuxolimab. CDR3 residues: CASSLVGTGNYGYTF. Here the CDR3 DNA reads TGTGCCAGCAGCTTGGTAGGGACAGGGAACTATGGCTACACCTTC. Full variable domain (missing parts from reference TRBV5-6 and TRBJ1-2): DAGVTQSPTHLIKTRGQQVTLRCSPKSGHDTVSWYQQALGQGPQFIFQYYEEEERQRGNFPDRFSGHQFPNYSSELNVNALLLGDSALYLCASSLVGTGNYGYTFGSGTRLTVV.